This passage covers 6 T cell receptor beta chains from one sample sequenced in a study of CXCR3-negative and CXCR3-positive naive CD8 T cells. UMI labels and 5' RACE were used to prepare the TRB cDNA libraries. TCRdb re-called the 5' RACE reads; every CDR3 protein appears as one record, without DNA. The table lists 100,000 to 150,000 distinct CDR3 sequences, with just under 0.5% in the top ten. Sequencing was carried out using naive CXCR3- CD8+ T cells from blood. Noted subset: CD45RO-CCR7+CD27+CD95- naive CD8+ T cells lacking CXCR3 (TNR3-). The receptors were sampled from a human donor in good health. Some clones in this sample may be carry-over from other donors' samples.

This chain joins TRBV11-2 and TRBJ2-7; absent DNA, TCRdb's TRBD2 call cannot be checked. Germline V CDR1 and CDR2: SGHAT, FQNNGV. The CDR3 has 15 residues. CDR3: CASSLGLAASYEQYF. Together with reference TRBV11-2 and TRBJ2-7, the CDR3 gives the full variable domain: EAGVAQSPRYKIIEKRQSVAFWCNPISGHATLYWYQQILGQGPKLLIQFQNNGVVDDSQLPKDRFSAERLKGVDSTLKIQPAKLEDSAVYLCASSLGLAASYEQYFGPGTRLTVT.

This chain joins TRBV4-3 and TRBJ2-5; there is no DNA to check the TCRdb D call of TRBD2. CDR3 length: 14 amino acids. Germline V gene data show CDR1 as LGHNA and CDR2 as YSLEER. CDR3 region: CASSPGGLQETQYF.

This sequence joins TRBV29-1 and TRBJ1-1. The germline V gene encodes CDR1 SQVTM and CDR2 ANQGSEA. The CDR3 is 11 residues long. The CDR3 loop is CSVRGGTEAFF.

The rearrangement uses TRBV27 and TRBJ1-4; TCRdb names TRBD1, which stays unverified in the absence of DNA. The CDR3 loop spans 13 amino acids. CDR1 is MNHEY and CDR2 is SMNVEV in the germline V gene (reference sequence). This chain's CDR3 is CASRGGFNEKLFF.

The chain has TRBV4-1 and TRBJ2-7; the D call from TCRdb, TRBD1, cannot be confirmed without DNA. Germline V lookup: CDR1 MGHRA, CDR2 YSYEKL. The CDR3 totals 17 residues. CDR3 region: CASSQVSSLQGSYEQYF.

CDR3 sequence reads: CASSLESWGGTDTQYF. V usage is TRBV5-5 and J usage is TRBJ2-3; the TCRdb D gene call, TRBD2, has no DNA to confirm it. Germline V lookup: CDR1 SGHKS, CDR2 YYEKEE (reference sequence). This CDR3 is 16 amino acids long.